This T cell receptor (beta chain) was sequenced in a study of T cells in Graves' hyperthyroidism and ophthalmopathy. The investigators amplified TCR beta CDR3 regions from RNA transcripts. In the first-round RT-PCR of the TCR CDR3, the HTBI primer set was used. TCRdb re-derived calls from the multiplex PCR reads in MiXCR, one entry per CDR3 protein. Among approximately 330,000 distinct CDR3 sequences listed, approximately 14% were seen once. Patients with uncontrolled infections, other autoimmune diseases, pregnancy or lactation were excluded. Diagnoses used clinical symptoms, serum thyroxine and TRAb, thyroid ultrasound and orbital computed tomography. Cells are PBMCs isolated from roughly 9.3 ml of fresh blood. General study results and limits: From stable hyperthyroidism, ophthalmopathy was separated by a 13 V-J model.

Germline CDR1 LNHDA, CDR2 SQIVND (reference sequence). After removal of 4 bases from V and 0 bases from J, the junction contained 3 bases not matched to a gene. This CDR3 spans 17 amino acids. This clonotype was counted a few times. Its antigen is unknown. The chain links TRBV19 to TRBJ2-1, with 13 bases lining up with TRBD2. The TCR was taken from a woman aged 40 to 55 with Graves' ophthalmopathy. What was sequenced was blood. The CDR3 sequence is CASSRTSGGFSYNEQFF. In DNA form, the CDR3 reads TGTGCCAGTAGTAGGACTAGCGGGGGATTCTCCTACAATGAGCAGTTCTTC.